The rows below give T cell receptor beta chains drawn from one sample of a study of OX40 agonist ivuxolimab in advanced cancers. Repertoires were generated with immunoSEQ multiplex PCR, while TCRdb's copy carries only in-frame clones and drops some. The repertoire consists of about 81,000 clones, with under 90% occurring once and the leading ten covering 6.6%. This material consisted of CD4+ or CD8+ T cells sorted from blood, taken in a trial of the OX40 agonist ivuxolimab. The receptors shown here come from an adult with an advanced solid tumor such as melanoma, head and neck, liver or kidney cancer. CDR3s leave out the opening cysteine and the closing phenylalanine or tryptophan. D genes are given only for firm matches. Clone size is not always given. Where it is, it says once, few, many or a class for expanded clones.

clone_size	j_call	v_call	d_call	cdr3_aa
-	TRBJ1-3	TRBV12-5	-	ASGSAGEAGNTIY
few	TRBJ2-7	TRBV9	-	ASSVGTVGSYEQY
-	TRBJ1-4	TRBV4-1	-	ASSQDPQGPTGEKLF
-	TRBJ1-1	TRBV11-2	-	ASSWENTEAF
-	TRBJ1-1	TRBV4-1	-	ASSPANTEAF
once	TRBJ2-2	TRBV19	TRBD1	ASRDRGNTGELF
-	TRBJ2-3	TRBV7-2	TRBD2	ASSFSQAGGTDTQY
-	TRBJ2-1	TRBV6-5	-	ASSYSRPDEQF
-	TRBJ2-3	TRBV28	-	ASSFRSASLTDTQY
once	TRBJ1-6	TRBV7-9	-	ASSLKTGTYNSPLH
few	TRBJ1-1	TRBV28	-	ASSTHGEGRFTEAF
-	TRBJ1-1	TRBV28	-	ASSSGTPVGAEAF
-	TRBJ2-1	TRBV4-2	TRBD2	ASSPGTNYNEQF
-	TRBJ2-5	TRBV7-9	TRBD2	ASSFSVAGGEETQY
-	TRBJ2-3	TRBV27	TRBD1	ASRPSTGDTDTQY
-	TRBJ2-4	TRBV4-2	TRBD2	ASSPQRENSAKNIQY
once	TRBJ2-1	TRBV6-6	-	ASSYAPDEQF
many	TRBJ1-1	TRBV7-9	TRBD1	ASSPQGQLNTEAF
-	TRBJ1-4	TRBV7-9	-	ASSLVQGNEKLF
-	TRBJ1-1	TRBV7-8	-	ASSLRLGEAF
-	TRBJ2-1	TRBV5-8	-	ASSPRGDESYNEQF
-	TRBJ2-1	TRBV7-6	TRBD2	ASSQAGLAGNEQF
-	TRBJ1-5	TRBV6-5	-	ASSYSYPNQPQH
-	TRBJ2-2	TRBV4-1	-	ASSQDDPSTGELF
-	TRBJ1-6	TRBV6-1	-	ASTQGPSNSPLH
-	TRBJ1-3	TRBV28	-	ASTTGWGAGNTIY
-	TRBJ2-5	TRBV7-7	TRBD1	ASSSSGQGGTQY
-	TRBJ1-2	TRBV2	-	ASSETSRPGYGYT